This TCR beta chain was sequenced for a study of vaccination and CD4 T cells after COVID-19. A note on this clonotype: Its matching antigen is unknown.

Cultured CD4+ T-cell DNA underwent Oncomine TCR Beta short-read sequencing. In this case, cultured CD4+ T cells provided the extracted genomic DNA. TCRdb reanalysed the PCR reads using MiXCR and keeps one entry per CDR3 protein. The table lists more than 9,000 distinct CDR3 sequences, about 31% of them singletons. The treatment was: approximately 9-day PBMC culture with coronavirus spike peptide pools or control peptides (ViraFEST assay). For ViraFEST, peptide pools expanded antigen-specific T cells, after which the TCRs were sequenced. CDR3 size: 11 residues. Between the trimmed V and J ends, which lost 6 bases and 8 bases, there was a span of 9 bases. Germline V gives CDR1 MRHNA, CDR2 SNTAGT.

The sample comprised cultured CD4+ T cells from blood. This TCR came from a human donor with COVID-19. The chain joins TRBV6-4 to TRBJ2-3, with a possible D match to TRBD1 (5 bases). The CDR3 loop reads CASREGVTQYF. The CDR3 coding sequence is TGTGCCAGCAGGGAAGGGGTTACGCAGTATTTT.